Only one count was recorded for the clone carrying this T cell receptor beta chain. In the authors' methods: Nucleated cell number was recorded as an estimate derived from reference gene primer amplification. The repertoire was sequenced with immunoSEQ multiplex PCR; TCRdb's copy has only in-frame clones and lacks some. V, J and clone size are taken as reported in that table, and D and trimming were inferred from the DNA itself. The table shows 35,000 to 45,000 clones, with roughly 89% occurring only once. Germline CDR1 and CDR2: SGHRS and YFSETQ. V was cut by 1 base and J by 5 bases, with 12 bases left in between. The CDR3 spans 15 residues. This specimen comes from a study of blood T cell repertoires in COVID-19. Study in general: T cells, B-cell-depleted T cells, or PBMCs provided the cDNA or gDNA that served as material.

This receptor was obtained from a human donor in a cohort sampled during active COVID-19. This sequence joins TRBV5-1 and TRBJ2-2; D may be TRBD1 (5 bases). Material: peripheral blood. CDR3 sequence (DNA): TGCGCCAGCAGCTTGAGCTTGAGACAGACCGGGGAGCTGTTTTTT. The encoded protein is CASSLSLRQTGELFF.